Shown below are 20 T cell receptor beta chains from a single sample sequenced in a study of T cell clusters in autoimmune cytopenias. Each sample's input was about 270 ng genomic DNA, some 38,000 genome equivalents. Multiplex touch-down PCR amplified TRB using TRB-A and TRB-B pools in one tube. TCRdb reanalyzed the multiplex PCR reads and collapses them to one entry per CDR3 protein, without DNA. Its listing shows about 2,800 distinct CDR3 sequences. Specimen: peripheral blood. These receptors came from a human donor with an autoimmune cytopenia or autoimmune hepatitis (not recorded which).

According to its frequency, this clonotype is medium-sized. The J gene is TRBJ1-3, the V gene TRBV13; TCRdb's D call of TRBD1 is untestable without DNA. Germline V gene lookup returns CDR1 PRHDT and CDR2 FYEKMQ (reference sequence). This CDR3 has 16 residues. The CDR3 here is CASSRSGRTSGNTIYF.

Considering frequency, this clonotype is medium-sized. The rearrangement joins TRBV6-5 to TRBJ1-4; TCRdb names TRBD1, which stays unverified in the absence of DNA. Germline loops: CDR1 MNHEY, CDR2 SVGAGI. The CDR3 covers 15 residues. CDR3: CASSPGTGGREKLFF.

Its frequency marks this clonotype as medium-sized. V is TRBV18 and J is TRBJ2-2. The germline gives CDR1 KGHSH, CDR2 LQKENI. The CDR3 totals 15 residues. The CDR3 loop is CASSPPLGLPGELFF.

The chain has TRBV12-3 or TRBV12-4 and TRBJ1-5. The length of the CDR3 is 17 residues. The CDR3 loop reads CASSFPPRGTSNQPQHF.

This clonotype shows up as medium-sized (0.01 to 0.1%) by frequency. V is TRBV6-2 or TRBV6-3 and J is TRBJ2-7; TCRdb designates TRBD1, a call that cannot be tested without DNA. CDR1 is MNHEY, CDR2 SVGEGT, per germline. The CDR3 runs 15 residues. The CDR3 region is CASSYLGPRGREQYF.

The chain recombines TRBV30 with TRBJ1-3; as DNA is missing, the TRBD1 call by TCRdb cannot be tested. The germline V gene encodes CDR1 GTSNPN and CDR2 SVGIG (reference sequence). This CDR3 is 15 amino acids long. The CDR3 protein is CAWSVRGLSGNTIYF.

According to its frequency, this clonotype is medium-sized. CDR3 sequence reads: CASSPRGGGVKLTDTQYF. The rearrangement links TRBV18 to TRBJ2-3; TCRdb's D call, TRBD1, is unchecked because there is no DNA. The CDR3 runs to 18 residues. The germline CDR1 and CDR2 sequences are KGHSH and LQKENI.

Frequency places this clonotype as medium-sized. The chain carries TRBV6-1 and TRBJ2-7; TCRdb picks TRBD1, but there is no DNA to check that call. Germline CDR1 reads MNHNS; CDR2 reads SASEGT. CDR3 length: 18 amino acids. This chain's CDR3 is CASTTGLSGNAFSYEQYF.

The rearrangement joins TRBV20-1 to TRBJ2-1. Germline V lookup: CDR1 DFQATT, CDR2 SNEGSKA (reference sequence). The CDR3 is 11 amino acids. The chain's CDR3 is CSASPLNEQFF.

This clonotype is identified as medium-sized from frequency. V is TRBV5-4 and J is TRBJ2-5; without DNA, the TCRdb call of TRBD1 cannot be checked. The CDR3 covers 14 residues. Germline CDR1 SGHNT, CDR2 YYREEE (reference sequence). This CDR3 is CASSYRDRQETQYF.

This clonotype is classed as medium-sized by frequency. The chain uses TRBV29-1 and TRBJ1-1; with no DNA, the TCRdb D assignment of TRBD1 cannot be verified. The CDR3 has 15 residues. Looked up from germline, CDR1 is SQVTM and CDR2 is ANQGSEA. This CDR3 is CSVDSADRVNTEAFF.

Considering frequency, this clonotype is medium-sized. The chain joins TRBV4-2 to TRBJ2-3; TCRdb's D call, TRBD2, is unchecked because there is no DNA. Germline V gene lookup returns CDR1 LGHNA and CDR2 YNFKEQ. The CDR3 is made up of 15 amino acids. The CDR3 region is CASSLLAGGKDTQYF.

This chain uses TRBV7-3 with TRBJ1-2. Germline V gives CDR1 SGHTA, CDR2 FQGTGA. The CDR3 spans 12 residues. The CDR3 reads CASNEPTNGYTF.

This clonotype counts as medium-sized by frequency. The chain combines TRBV20-1 with TRBJ1-2. This CDR3 comprises 12 residues. Germline V gene sequence: CDR1 DFQATT, CDR2 SNEGSKA (reference sequence). CDR3 region: CSVGPTNYGYTF.

Judged by frequency, this clonotype is medium-sized (0.01 to 0.1%). This sequence joins TRBV7-9 and TRBJ2-1; without DNA, the TCRdb call of TRBD1 cannot be checked. Germline V gives CDR1 SEHNR, CDR2 FQNEAQ (reference sequence). The CDR3 contains 15 residues. This CDR3 reads CASSHRTGLRNEQFF.

This clonotype counts as medium-sized by frequency. The chain carries TRBV6-5 and TRBJ2-1; TCRdb's D gene call, TRBD1, goes unchecked for lack of DNA. This CDR3 region has 15 residues. CDR1 and CDR2 (germline): MNHEY, SVGAGI. The CDR3 sequence is CASSYSSRGGGEQFF.

The V call is TRBV6-4, the J call TRBJ2-3; TCRdb outputs TRBD2, but without DNA this stays unchecked. Germline V gene lookup returns CDR1 MRHNA and CDR2 SNTAGT. The CDR3 is 15 amino acids. This chain's CDR3 is CASSDSGGEADTQYF.

J is TRBJ2-7 and V is TRBV7-9; no DNA is available, so the TRBD1 call from TCRdb remains unchecked. This CDR3 is built from 12 residues. CDR1 is SEHNR, CDR2 FQNEAQ, per germline (reference sequence). This CDR3 is CASSSQGYEQYF.

This clonotype shows up as medium-sized by frequency. This CDR3 is CASRRPTGTNSPLHF. V is TRBV6-5 and J is TRBJ1-6; TCRdb outputs TRBD1, but without DNA this stays unchecked. Germline CDR1 MNHEY, CDR2 SVGAGI. The CDR3 covers 15 residues.

The chain employs TRBV4-2 and TRBJ2-5; TCRdb's assignment of TRBD2 cannot be checked, as there is no DNA. CDR1 and CDR2 (germline): LGHNA, YNFKEQ. The CDR3 covers 19 residues. CDR3 region: CASSHTPGTRGGLEETQYF.